Following are 9 T cell receptor beta chains from one sample sequenced in a study of blood T cell repertoires in COVID-19. Here immunoSEQ multiplex PCR was the method, and the copy in TCRdb shows in-frame clones only, minus some. This table has approximately 70,000 clones, 79% appearing once. The material sequenced was peripheral blood. The receptor set was obtained from a woman aged 80 or over with active or convalescent COVID-19.

The chain recombines TRBV9 with TRBJ1-3; 7 nucleotides align to TRBD1. The CDR3 runs 17 residues. The germline V gene encodes CDR1 SGDLS and CDR2 YYNGEE. Trimming at V came to 0 bases and at J to 4 bases, leaving 10 bases not matched to a gene. DNA of the CDR3: TGTGCCAGCAGCGTAGCGGCAGGGGGATGGTCAGGAAACACCATATATTTT. Translating gives CASSVAAGGWSGNTIYF.

CDR3 region: CASSSRQGLLNTEAFF. The DNA for the CDR3 is TGTGCCAGCAGTTCAAGACAGGGACTCTTGAACACTGAAGCTTTCTTT. V usage is TRBV27 and J usage is TRBJ1-1, with 7 bases identical to TRBD1. The CDR3 spans 16 residues. Germline V lookup: CDR1 MNHEY, CDR2 SMNVEV (reference sequence). The V gene end was trimmed by 4 bases and the J gene end by 0 bases; junction bases not matched to a gene: 8.

The V gene is TRBV7-8, the J gene TRBJ2-7; 8 bases align to TRBD1. The CDR3 has 14 residues. Germline values: CDR1 SGHVS, CDR2 FQNEAQ. Trimming at V came to 5 bases and at J to 4 bases, leaving 7 bases not matched to a gene. The CDR3 reads CASSDRGSFYEQYF. The CDR3, as DNA: TGTGCCAGCAGCGACAGGGGTTCCTTTTACGAGCAGTACTTC. Full variable domain (rest looked up from reference TRBV7-8 and TRBJ2-7): GAGVSQSPRYKVAKRGQDVALRCDPISGHVSLFWYQQALGQGPEFLTYFQNEAQLDKSGLPSDRFFAERPEGSVSTLKIQRTQQEDSAVYLCASSDRGSFYEQYFGPGTRLTVT.

The gene calls are TRBV7-8 and TRBJ1-1; no firm D call. V was shortened by 6 bases and J by 12 bases, with 20 bases between the two germline ends. The CDR3 covers 13 residues. Germline V gene sequence: CDR1 SGHVS, CDR2 FQNEAQ. The CDR3 loop reads CASRTRESRSPFF. For the CDR3, the DNA is TGTGCCAGCAGGACTCGAGAAAGCCGATCCCCTTTCTTT.

The chain combines TRBV5-6 with TRBJ1-5, with unresolved D. The germline V gene encodes CDR1 SGHDT and CDR2 YYEEEE. This CDR3 spans 13 amino acids. Trimming stripped 4 bases from V and 4 bases from J, with 9 bases between. The CDR3 sequence is CASSLNRNQPQHF. The CDR3 coding sequence is TGTGCCAGCAGCCTGAACCGGAATCAGCCCCAGCATTTT.

This chain joins TRBV4-1 and TRBJ2-1, with 8 positions matching TRBD2. Trimming at V came to 0 bases and at J to 0 bases, leaving 1 base not matched to a gene. This CDR3 is built from 16 residues. CDR1 MGHRA and CDR2 YSYEKL come from the germline V gene. Written as DNA, the CDR3 is TGCGCCAGCAGCCAAGAAAGCGGGAGCTCCTACAATGAGCAGTTCTTC. Residues: CASSQESGSSYNEQFF.

This clone appeared many times. The chain's CDR3 is CATERDYTDTQYF. The DNA of the CDR3 is TGTGCCACCGAGCGGGACTACACAGATACGCAGTATTTT. V is TRBV24-1 and J is TRBJ2-3; 7 nucleotides align to TRBD2. V gave up 9 bases and J gave up 2 bases; unmatched junction bases: 4. The CDR3 is 13 residues long. The germline V gene encodes CDR1 KGHDR and CDR2 SFDVKD.

The CDR3 DNA reads as TGTGCCAGCAGGTCCCAGGGGGCGACAGACAATGAGCAGTTCTTC. This codes for CASRSQGATDNEQFF. The chain joins TRBV27 to TRBJ2-1, with 8 positions matching TRBD1. Trimming took 6 bases from V and 5 from J; bases not matched to a gene: 9. Germline CDR1 MNHEY, CDR2 SMNVEV (reference sequence). CDR3 length: 15 residues.

The rearrangement links TRBV6-2 or TRBV6-3 to TRBJ2-2; D is unresolved. CDR3 length: 12 residues. The germline V gene encodes CDR1 MNHEY and CDR2 SVGEGT. The ends were cut back, 3 bases at V and 6 bases at J, with 5 bases in the middle. The CDR3, as DNA: TGTGCCAGCAGTTATTCTGCCGGGGAGCTGTTTTTT. As protein: CASSYSAGELFF.